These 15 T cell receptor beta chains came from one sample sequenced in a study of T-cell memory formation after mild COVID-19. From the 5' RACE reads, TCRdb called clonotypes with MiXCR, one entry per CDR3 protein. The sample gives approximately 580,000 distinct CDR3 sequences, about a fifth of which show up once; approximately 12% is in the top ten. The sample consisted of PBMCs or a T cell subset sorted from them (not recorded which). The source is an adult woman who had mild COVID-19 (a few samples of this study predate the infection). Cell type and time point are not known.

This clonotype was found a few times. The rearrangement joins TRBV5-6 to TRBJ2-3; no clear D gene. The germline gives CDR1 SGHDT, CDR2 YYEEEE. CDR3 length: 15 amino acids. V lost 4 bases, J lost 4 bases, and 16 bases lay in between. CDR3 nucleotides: TGTGCCAGCAGCAAAAGGGTAGTTGCTGCAGATACGCAGTATTTT. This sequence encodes CASSKRVVAADTQYF. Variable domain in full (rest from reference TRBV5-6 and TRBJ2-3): DAGVTQSPTHLIKTRGQQVTLRCSPKSGHDTVSWYQQALGQGPQFIFQYYEEEERQRGNFPDRFSGHQFPNYSSELNVNALLLGDSALYLCASSKRVVAADTQYFGPGTRLTVL.

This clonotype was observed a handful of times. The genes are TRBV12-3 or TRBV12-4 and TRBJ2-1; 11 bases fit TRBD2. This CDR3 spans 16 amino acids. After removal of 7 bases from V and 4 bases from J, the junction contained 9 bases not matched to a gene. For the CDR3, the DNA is TGTGCCAGCACCCTTGGGACTAGCGGACCTTACAATGAGCAGTTCTTC. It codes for CASTLGTSGPYNEQFF.

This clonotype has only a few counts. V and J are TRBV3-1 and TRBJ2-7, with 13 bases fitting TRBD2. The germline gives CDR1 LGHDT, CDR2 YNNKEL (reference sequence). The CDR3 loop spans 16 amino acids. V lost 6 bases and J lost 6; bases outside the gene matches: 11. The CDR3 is CASSQPTSGRPPEQYF. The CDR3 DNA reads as TGTGCCAGCAGTCAACCGACTAGCGGGAGGCCCCCCGAGCAGTACTTC.

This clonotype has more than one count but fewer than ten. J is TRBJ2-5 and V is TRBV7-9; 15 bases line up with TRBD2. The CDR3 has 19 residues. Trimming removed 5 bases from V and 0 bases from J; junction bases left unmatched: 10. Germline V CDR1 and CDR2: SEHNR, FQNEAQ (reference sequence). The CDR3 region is CASSRSGTSGRSYQETQYF. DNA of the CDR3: TGTGCCAGCAGCCGAAGCGGGACTAGCGGGAGGAGCTACCAAGAGACCCAGTACTTC.

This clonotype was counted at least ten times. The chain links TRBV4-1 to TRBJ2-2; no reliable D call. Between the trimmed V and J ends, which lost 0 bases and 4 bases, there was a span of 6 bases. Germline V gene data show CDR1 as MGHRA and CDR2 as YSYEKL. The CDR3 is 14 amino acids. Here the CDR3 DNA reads TGCGCCAGCAGCCAAGACAGGTCCACCGGGGAGCTGTTTTTT. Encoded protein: CASSQDRSTGELFF.

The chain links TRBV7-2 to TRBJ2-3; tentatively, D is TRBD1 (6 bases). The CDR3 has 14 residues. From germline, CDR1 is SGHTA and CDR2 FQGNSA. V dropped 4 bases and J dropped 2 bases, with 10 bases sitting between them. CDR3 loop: CASSSGHNTDTQYF. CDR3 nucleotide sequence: TGTGCCAGCAGCTCGGGACATAACACAGATACGCAGTATTTT.

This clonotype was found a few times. CDR3 region: CASSYADRGQGYGYTF. CDR3 in DNA: TGTGCCAGCAGTTACGCCGACAGGGGGCAAGGATATGGCTACACCTTC. J is TRBJ1-2 and V is TRBV6-5, with 10 bases lining up with TRBD1. V was clipped by 2 bases and J by 5 bases; unmatched bases: 8. CDR3 length: 16 residues. Germline V gene data show CDR1 as MNHEY and CDR2 as SVGAGI.

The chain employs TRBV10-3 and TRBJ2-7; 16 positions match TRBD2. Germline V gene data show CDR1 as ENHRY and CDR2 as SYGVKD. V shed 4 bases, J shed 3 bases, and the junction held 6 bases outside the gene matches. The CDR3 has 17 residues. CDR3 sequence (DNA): TGTGCCATCAGTGCGGCCGGGACTAGCGGGGGGGACTACGAGCAGTACTTC. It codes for CAISAAGTSGGDYEQYF.

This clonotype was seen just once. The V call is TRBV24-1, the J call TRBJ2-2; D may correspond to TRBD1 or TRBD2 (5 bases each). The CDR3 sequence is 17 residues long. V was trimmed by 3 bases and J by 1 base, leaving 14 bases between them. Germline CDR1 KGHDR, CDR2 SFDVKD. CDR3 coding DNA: TGTGCCACCAGTGATACACCCGGGACGGTGAACACCGGGGAGCTGTTTTTT. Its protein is CATSDTPGTVNTGELFF.

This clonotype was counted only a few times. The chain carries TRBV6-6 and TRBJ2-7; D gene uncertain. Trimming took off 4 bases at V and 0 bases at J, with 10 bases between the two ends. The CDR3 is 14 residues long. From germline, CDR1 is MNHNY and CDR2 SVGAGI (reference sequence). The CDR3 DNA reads TGTGCCAGCAGTTTCGGAACCACCTCCTACGAGCAGTACTTC. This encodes CASSFGTTSYEQYF.

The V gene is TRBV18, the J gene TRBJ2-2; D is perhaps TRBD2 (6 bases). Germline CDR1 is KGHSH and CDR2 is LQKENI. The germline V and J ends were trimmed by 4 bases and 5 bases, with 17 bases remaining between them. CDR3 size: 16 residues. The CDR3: CASSRGTDLGTGELFF. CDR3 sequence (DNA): TGTGCCAGCTCACGCGGGACGGACTTAGGGACCGGGGAGCTGTTTTTT.

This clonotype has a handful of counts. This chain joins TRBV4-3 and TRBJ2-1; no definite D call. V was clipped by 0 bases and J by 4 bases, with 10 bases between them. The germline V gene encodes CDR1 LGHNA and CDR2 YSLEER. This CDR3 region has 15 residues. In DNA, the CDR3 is TGCGCCAGCAGCCAAGATGTCGGCAATTACAATGAGCAGTTCTTC. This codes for CASSQDVGNYNEQFF.

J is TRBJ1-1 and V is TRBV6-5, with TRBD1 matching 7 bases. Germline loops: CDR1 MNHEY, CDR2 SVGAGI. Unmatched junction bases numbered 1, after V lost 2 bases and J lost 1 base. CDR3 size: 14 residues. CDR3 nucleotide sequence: TGTGCCAGCAGTTACGGGACAGCGAACACTGAAGCTTTCTTT. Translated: CASSYGTANTEAFF.

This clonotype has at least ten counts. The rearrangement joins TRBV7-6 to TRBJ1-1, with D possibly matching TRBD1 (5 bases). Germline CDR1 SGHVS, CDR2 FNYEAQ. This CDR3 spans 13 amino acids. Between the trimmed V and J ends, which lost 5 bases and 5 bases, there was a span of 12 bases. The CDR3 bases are TGTGCCAGCAGCCTCGGGTGGGGGACTGAAGCTTTCTTT. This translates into CASSLGWGTEAFF.

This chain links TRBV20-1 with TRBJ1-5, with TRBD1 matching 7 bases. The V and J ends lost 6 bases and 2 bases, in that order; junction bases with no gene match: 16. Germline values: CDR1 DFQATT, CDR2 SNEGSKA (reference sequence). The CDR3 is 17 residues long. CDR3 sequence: CSARLRQGPGGNQPQHF. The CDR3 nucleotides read TGCAGTGCGCGGCTTAGACAGGGACCTGGGGGCAATCAGCCCCAGCATTTT.